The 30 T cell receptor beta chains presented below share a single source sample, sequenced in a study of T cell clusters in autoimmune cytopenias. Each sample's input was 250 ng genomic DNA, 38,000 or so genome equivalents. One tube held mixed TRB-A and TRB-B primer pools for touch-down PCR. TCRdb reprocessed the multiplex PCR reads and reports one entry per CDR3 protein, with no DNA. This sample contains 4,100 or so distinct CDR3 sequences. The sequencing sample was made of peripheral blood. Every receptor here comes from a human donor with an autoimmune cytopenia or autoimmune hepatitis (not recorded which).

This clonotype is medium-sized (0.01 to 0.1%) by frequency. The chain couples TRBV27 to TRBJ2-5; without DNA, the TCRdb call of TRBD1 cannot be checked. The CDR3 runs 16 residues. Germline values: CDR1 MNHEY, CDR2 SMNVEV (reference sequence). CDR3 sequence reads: CASSGKGLRYQETQYF.

CDR3: CASSYSTGLETQYF. This chain uses TRBV6-2 or TRBV6-3 with TRBJ2-5; checking the TCRdb D call of TRBD1 is not possible without DNA. There are 14 residues in the CDR3. CDR1 and CDR2 from the germline V gene are MNHEY and SVGEGT.

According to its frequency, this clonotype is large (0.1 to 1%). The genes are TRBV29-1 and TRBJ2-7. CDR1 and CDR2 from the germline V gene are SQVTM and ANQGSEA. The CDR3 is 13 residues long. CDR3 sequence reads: CSVVADDPYEQYF.

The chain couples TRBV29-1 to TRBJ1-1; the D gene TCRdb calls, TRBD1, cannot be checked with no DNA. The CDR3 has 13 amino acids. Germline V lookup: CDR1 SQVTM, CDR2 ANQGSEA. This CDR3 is CSALLMGGTEAFF.

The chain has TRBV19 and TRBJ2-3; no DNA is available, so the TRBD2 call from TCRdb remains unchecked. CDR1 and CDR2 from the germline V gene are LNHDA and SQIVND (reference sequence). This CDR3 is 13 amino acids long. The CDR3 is CASMREPTDTQYF.

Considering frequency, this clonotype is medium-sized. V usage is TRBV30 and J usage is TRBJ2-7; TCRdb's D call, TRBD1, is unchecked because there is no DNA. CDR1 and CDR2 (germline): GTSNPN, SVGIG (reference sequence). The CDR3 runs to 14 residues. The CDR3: CAWRDGTVSYEQYF.

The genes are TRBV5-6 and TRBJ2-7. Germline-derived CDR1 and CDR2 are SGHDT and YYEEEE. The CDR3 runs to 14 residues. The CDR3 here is CASSLQLGSYEQYF.

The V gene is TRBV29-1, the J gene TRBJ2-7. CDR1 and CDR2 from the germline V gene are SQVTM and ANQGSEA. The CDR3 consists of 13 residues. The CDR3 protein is CSVLKRDSLEQYF.

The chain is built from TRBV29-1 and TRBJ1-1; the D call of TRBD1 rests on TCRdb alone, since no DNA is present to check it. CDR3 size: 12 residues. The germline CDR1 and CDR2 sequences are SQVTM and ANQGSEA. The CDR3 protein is CSAGQLNTEAFF.

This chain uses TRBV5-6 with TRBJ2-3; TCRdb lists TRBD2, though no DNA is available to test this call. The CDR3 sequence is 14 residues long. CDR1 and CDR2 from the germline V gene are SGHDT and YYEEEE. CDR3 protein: CASSSGIYTDTQYF.

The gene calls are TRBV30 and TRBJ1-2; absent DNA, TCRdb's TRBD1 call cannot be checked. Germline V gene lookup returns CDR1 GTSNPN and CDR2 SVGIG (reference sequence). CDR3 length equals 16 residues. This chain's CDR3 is CAWSLSLGPTVDGYTF.

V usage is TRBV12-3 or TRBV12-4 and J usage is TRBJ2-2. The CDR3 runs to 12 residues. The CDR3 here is CASQWRAGELFF.

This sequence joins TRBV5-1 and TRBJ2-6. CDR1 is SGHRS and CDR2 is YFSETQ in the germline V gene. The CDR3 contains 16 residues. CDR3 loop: CASSLAPSSGANVLTF.

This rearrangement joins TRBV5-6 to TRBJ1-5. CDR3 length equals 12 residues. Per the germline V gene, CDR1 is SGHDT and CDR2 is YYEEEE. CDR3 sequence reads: CASGMGGQPQHF.

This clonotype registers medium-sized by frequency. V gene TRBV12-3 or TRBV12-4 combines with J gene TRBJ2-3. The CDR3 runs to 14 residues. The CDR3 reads CASTVGTSAHTQYF.

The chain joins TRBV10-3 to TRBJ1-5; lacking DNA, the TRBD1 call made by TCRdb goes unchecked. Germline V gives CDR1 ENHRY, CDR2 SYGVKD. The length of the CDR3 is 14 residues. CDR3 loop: CAISEGGWDQPQHF.

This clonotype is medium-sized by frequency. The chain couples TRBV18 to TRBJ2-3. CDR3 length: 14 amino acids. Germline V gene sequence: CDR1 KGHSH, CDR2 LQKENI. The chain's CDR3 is CASSPWTGTDTQYF.

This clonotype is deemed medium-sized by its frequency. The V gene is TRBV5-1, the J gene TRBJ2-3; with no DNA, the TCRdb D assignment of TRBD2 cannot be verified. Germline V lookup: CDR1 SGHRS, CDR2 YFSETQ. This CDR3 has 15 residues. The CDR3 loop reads CASSLEGYYTDTQYF.

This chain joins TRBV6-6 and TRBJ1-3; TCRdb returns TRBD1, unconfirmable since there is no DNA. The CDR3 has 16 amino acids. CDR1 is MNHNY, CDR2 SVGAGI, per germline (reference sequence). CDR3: CASSWGQGSSGSTIYF.

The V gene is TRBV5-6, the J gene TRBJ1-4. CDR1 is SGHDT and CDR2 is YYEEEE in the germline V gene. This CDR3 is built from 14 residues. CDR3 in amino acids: CASSLGAGGGKLFF.

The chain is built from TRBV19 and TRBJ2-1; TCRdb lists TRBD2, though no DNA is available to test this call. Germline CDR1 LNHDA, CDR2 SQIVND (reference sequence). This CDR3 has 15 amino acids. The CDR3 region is CARTRTGTSGGEQFF.

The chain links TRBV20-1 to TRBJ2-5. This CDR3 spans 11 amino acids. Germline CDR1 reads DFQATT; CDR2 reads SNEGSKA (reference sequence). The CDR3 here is CSFNSRETQYF.

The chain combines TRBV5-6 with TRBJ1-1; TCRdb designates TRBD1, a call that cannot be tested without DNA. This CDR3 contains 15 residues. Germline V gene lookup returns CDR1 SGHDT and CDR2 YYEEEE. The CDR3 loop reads CASSLEAGVNTEAFF.

The CDR3 loop is CASSSSRKGAFRRGREGEQYF. V and J are TRBV5-1 and TRBJ2-7; TCRdb proposes TRBD2, but this gene call is untestable without DNA. Germline lookup yields CDR1 SGHRS and CDR2 YFSETQ. The CDR3 is made up of 21 amino acids.

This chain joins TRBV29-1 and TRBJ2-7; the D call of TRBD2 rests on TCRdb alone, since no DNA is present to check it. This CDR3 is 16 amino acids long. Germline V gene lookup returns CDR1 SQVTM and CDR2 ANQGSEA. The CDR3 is CSVEPGLAGGSYEQYF.

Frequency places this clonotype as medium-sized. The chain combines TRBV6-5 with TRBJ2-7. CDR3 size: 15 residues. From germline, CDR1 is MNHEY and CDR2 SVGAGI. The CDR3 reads CASSYQDRGPYEQYF.

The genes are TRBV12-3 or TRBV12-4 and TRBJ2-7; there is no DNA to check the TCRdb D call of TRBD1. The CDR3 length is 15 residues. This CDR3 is CASSGGRTGKYEQYF.

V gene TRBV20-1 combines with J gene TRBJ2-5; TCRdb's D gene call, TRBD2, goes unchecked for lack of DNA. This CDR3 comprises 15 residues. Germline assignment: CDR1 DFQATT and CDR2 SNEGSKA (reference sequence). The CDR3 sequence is CSARDRASATETQYF.

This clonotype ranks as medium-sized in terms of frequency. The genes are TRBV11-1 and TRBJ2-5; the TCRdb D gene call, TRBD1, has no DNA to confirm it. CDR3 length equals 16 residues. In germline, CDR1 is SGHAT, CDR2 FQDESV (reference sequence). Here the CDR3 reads CASSLLQGASRETQYF.

CDR3 amino acids: CASSRPQGWNEQFF. The chain employs TRBV6-2 or TRBV6-3 and TRBJ2-1; the D call from TCRdb, TRBD1, cannot be confirmed without DNA. CDR1 is MNHEY, CDR2 SVGEGT, per germline. The CDR3 runs 14 residues.